These 6 T cell receptor beta chains originate from one sample sequenced in a study of blood T cells in healthy people across ages. The use of a sample-barcoded 5' primer and a J-beta primer mix characterized a second PCR of 7 to 11 cycles. TCRdb re-called the 5' RACE reads with MiXCR, one entry per CDR3 protein. Here the sample spans approximately 1.5 million distinct CDR3 sequences, roughly 30% being singletons. Sequenced material: blood. Receptors were obtained from a woman aged 25-40 years in good health.

The gene calls are TRBV19 and TRBJ2-7; 9 positions agree with TRBD1. V dropped 5 bases and J dropped 3; count of bases not matched to a gene: 8. The CDR3 spans 15 residues. Germline loops: CDR1 LNHDA, CDR2 SQIVND (reference sequence). The DNA of the CDR3 is TGTGCCAGTAGTCGGGACAGGGATGGCAACTACGAGCAGTACTTC. As protein: CASSRDRDGNYEQYF.

The V call is TRBV19, the J call TRBJ2-5; perhaps TRBD2 as D (5 bases). The germline V and J ends were trimmed by 3 bases and 1 base, with 9 bases remaining between them. The V gene's germline CDR1 is LNHDA and CDR2 SQIVND (reference sequence). The CDR3 extends over 14 amino acids. The CDR3 region is CASSMDLGQETQYF. CDR3 coding DNA: TGTGCCAGTAGTATGGACTTAGGCCAAGAGACCCAGTACTTC.

This clonotype was observed many times. The chain joins TRBV6-2 or TRBV6-3 to TRBJ2-3, with D hard to call. This CDR3 is 14 amino acids long. CDR1 and CDR2 from the germline V gene are MNHEY and SVGEGT. V was clipped by 2 bases and J by 5 bases, with 11 bases between them. For the CDR3, the DNA is TGTGCCAGCAGTTACGAGGCGACTGTAGATACGCAGTATTTT. Its translation is CASSYEATVDTQYF.

The V and J genes are TRBV24-1 and TRBJ1-5; no clear D gene. Trimming left V 3 bases short and J 9 bases short, with 14 bases between. The germline V gene encodes CDR1 KGHDR and CDR2 SFDVKD. The CDR3 is made up of 14 amino acids. The CDR3 loop reads CATSDRTGGWPQHF. For the CDR3, the DNA is TGTGCCACCAGTGATCGTACCGGAGGATGGCCCCAGCATTTT.

This clonotype was detected a few times. The chain joins TRBV29-1 to TRBJ2-1; 10 nucleotides agree with TRBD2. The CDR3 is 15 residues long. Unmatched junction bases numbered 7, after V lost 7 bases and J lost 1 base. Germline CDR1 is SQVTM and CDR2 is ANQGSEA. The DNA for the CDR3 is TGCAGCGACCAGCGGGAGGGCCTGTCCTACAATGAGCAGTTCTTC. Translating gives CSDQREGLSYNEQFF.

There are a few counts of this clonotype. The CDR3 spells CSARGLAGGTYNEQFF. Here the CDR3 DNA reads TGCAGTGCTAGAGGCCTAGCGGGAGGTACCTACAATGAGCAGTTCTTC. This chain links TRBV20-1 with TRBJ2-1, with 11 bases lining up with TRBD2. The V and J ends lost 1 base and 2 bases, in that order; junction bases with no gene match: 4. Germline V CDR1 and CDR2: DFQATT, SNEGSKA (reference sequence). The CDR3 contains 16 residues.